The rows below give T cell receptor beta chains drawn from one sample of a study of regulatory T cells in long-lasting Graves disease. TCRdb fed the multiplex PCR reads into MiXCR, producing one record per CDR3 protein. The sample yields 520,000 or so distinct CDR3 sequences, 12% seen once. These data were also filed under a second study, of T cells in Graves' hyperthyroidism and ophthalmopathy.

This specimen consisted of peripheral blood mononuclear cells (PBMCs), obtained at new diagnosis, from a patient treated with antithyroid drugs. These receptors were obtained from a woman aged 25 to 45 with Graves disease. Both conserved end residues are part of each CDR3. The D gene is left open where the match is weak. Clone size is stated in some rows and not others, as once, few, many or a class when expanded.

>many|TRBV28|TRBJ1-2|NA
TGTGCCAGCGGATCGCAGGGGCAATATGGCTACACCTTC
CASGSQGQYGYTF
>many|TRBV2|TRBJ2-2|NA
TGTGCCAGCAGTGCGGAAGGGGTCGGGGAGCTGTTTTTT
CASSAEGVGELFF
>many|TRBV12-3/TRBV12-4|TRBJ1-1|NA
TGTGCCAGCAGCGGACAGATGGCCACTGAAGCTTTCTTT
CASSGQMATEAFF
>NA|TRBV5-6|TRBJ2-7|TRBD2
TGTGCCAGCAGCTTGTGGGGCGGGAGGAAGGGCTACGAGCAGTACTTC
CASSLWGGRKGYEQYF
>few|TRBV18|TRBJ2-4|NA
TGTGCCAGCTCACCCCGGGACACCAGTTCGGGCAAAAACATTCAGTACTTC
CASSPRDTSSGKNIQYF
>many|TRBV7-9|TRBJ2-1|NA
TGTGCCAGCAGCACGGGACAAGCGGGTAACAATGAGCAGTTCTTC
CASSTGQAGNNEQFF
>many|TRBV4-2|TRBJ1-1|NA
TGTGCCAGCAGCCTAAAGCGAGGGAACACTGAAGCTTTCTTT
CASSLKRGNTEAFF
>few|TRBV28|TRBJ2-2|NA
TGTGCCAGCAGTTTCCTTCAAGAGGTGGGGGAGCTGTTTTTT
CASSFLQEVGELFF
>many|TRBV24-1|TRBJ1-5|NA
TGTGCCACCAGTGCCCCATTTAGCAATCAGCCCCAGCATTTT
CATSAPFSNQPQHF
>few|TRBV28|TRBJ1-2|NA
TGTGCCAGCAGTCCCGGGACCAAAATCTATGGCTACACCTTC
CASSPGTKIYGYTF
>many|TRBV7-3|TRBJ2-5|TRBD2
TGTGCCAGCAGCCCGGGGATCCTAGCGGGAGGGCCCAGCGAGACCCAGTACTTC
CASSPGILAGGPSETQYF
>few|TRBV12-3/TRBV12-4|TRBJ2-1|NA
TGTGCCAGCAGTTTATTAGGGAAGAGTTACAATGAGCAGTTCTTC
CASSLLGKSYNEQFF
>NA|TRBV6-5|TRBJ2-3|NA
TGTGCCAGCAGTTACTCGACAGCGACCACAGATACGCAGTATTTT
CASSYSTATTDTQYF
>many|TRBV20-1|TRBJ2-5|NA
TGCAGTGCTAGAGATCTGAGCAGGGAGACCCAGTACTTC
CSARDLSRETQYF
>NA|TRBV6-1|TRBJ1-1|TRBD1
TGTGCCAGCAGCCGCGGACAGGTTGGGAGGAACACTGAAGCTTTCTTT
CASSRGQVGRNTEAFF
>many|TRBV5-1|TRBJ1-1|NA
TGCGCCAGCAGCTTGGAATCCCCGAACACTGAAGCTTTCTTT
CASSLESPNTEAFF
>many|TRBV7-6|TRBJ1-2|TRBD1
TGTGCCAGCAGCCCTTCTACAGGGGGGAACTATGGCTACACCTTC
CASSPSTGGNYGYTF
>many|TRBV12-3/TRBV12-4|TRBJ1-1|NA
TGTGCCAGCACCCGACACGGAGTTAGCACTGAAGCTTTCTTT
CASTRHGVSTEAFF
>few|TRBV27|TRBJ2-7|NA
TGTGCCAGCAGTTTGACAGCGCCTGAAAAAGGGGACGAGCAGTACTTC
CASSLTAPEKGDEQYF
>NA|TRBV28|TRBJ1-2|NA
TGTGCCAGCGGTCACCGGGGGAACTATGGCTACACCTTC
CASGHRGNYGYTF
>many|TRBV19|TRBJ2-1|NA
TGTGCCAGTAGTATTAGTGGCGCGCCGCTTGAGCAGTTCTTC
CASSISGAPLEQFF
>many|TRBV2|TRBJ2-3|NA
TGTGCCAGCAGTGCCTACCCGAGACTTGGGGATACGCAGTATTTT
CASSAYPRLGDTQYF
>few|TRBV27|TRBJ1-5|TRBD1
TGTGCCAGCAGTTCCCAGGGGGTGGTTCAGCCCCAGCATTTT
CASSSQGVVQPQHF
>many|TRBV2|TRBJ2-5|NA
TGTGCCAGCAGTGTGCAGGGAATTGAAGAGACCCAGTACTTC
CASSVQGIEETQYF